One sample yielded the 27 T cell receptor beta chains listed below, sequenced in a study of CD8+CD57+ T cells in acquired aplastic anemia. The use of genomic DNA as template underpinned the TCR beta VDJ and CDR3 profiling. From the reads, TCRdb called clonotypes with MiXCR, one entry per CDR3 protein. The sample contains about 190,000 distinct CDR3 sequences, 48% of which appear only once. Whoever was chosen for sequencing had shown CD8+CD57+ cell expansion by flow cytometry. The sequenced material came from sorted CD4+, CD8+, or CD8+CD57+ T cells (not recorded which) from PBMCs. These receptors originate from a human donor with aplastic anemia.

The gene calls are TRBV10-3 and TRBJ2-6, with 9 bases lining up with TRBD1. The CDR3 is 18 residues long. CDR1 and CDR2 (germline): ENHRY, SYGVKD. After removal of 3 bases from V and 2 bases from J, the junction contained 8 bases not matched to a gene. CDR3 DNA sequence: TGTGCCATCAGTGACTTGACAGGGGGAGAGCCTGGGGCCAACGTCCTGACTTTC. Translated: CAISDLTGGEPGANVLTF.

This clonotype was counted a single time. The CDR3 DNA reads as TGTGCCACCAGTGATCCACTAGCGGGGGGCACTCTCACGCAGTATTTT. Amino acid sequence: CATSDPLAGGTLTQYF. The chain employs TRBV24-1 and TRBJ2-3; 12 positions match TRBD2. This CDR3 has 16 residues. V lost 3 bases, J lost 9 bases, and 9 bases stayed unmatched. Germline-derived CDR1 and CDR2 are KGHDR and SFDVKD.

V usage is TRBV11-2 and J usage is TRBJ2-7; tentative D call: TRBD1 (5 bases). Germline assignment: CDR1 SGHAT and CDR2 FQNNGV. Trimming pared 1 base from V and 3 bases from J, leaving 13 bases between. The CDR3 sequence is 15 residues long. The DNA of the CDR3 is TGTGCCAGCAGCTTAGCTCCGGAACAGGTCTACGAGCAGTACTTC. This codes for CASSLAPEQVYEQYF.

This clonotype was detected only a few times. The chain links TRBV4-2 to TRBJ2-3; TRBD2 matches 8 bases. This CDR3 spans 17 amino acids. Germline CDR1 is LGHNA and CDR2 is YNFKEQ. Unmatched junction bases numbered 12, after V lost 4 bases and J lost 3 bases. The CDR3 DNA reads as TGTGCCAGCAGCCCTCACCCCAGCGGGAGTAGAACAGATACGCAGTATTTT. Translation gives CASSPHPSGSRTDTQYF.

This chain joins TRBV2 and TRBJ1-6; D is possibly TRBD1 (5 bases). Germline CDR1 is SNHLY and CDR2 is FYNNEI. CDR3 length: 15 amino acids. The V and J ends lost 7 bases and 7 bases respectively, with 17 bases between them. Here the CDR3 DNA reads TGTGCCAGCATGTGGGGCGAGGGCGCGAATTCACCCCTCCACTTT. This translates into CASMWGEGANSPLHF.

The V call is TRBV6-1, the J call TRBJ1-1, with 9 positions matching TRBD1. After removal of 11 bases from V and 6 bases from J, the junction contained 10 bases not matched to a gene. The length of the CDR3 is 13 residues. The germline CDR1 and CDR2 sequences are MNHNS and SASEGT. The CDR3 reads CAGQRTGAAEAFF. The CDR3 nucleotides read TGTGCCGGCCAGAGGACAGGGGCTGCTGAAGCTTTCTTT.

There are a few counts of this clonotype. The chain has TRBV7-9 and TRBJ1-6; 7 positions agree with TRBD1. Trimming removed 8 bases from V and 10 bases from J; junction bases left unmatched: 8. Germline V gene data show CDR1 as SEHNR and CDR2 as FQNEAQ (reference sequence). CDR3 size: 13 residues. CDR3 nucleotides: TGTGCCAGCCGACAGGGTAGAGAATCACCCCTCCACTTT. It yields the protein CASRQGRESPLHF.

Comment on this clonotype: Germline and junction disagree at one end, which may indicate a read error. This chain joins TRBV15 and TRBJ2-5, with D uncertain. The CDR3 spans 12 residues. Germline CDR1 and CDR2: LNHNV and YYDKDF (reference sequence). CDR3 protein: CATSRDQATQYF. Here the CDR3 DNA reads TGTGCCACCAGCAGAGATCAAGCGACCCAGTACTTC.

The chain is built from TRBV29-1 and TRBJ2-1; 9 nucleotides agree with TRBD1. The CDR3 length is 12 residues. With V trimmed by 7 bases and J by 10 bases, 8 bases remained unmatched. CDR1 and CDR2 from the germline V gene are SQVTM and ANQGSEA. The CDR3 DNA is TGCAGCGGATCCGGGACAGGGACCGAGCAGTTCTTC. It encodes CSGSGTGTEQFF.

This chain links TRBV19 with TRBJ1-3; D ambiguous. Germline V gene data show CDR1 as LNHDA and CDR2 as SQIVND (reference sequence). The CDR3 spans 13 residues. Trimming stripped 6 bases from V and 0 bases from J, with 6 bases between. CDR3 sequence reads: CASRRVSGNTIYF. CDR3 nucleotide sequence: TGTGCCAGTAGACGGGTCTCTGGAAACACCATATATTTT.

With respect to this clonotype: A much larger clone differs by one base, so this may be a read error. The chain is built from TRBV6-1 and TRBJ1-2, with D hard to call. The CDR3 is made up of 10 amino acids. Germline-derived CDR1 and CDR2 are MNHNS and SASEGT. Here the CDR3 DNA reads TGTGTGTTCGGCTCGGATGGCTACACCTTC. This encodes CVFGSDGYTF.

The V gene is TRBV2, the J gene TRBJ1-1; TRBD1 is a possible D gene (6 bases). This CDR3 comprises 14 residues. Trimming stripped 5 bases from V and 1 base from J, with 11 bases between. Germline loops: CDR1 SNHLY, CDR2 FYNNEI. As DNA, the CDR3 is TGTGCCAGCAGTTTTCAGGGGACGAACACTGAAGCTTTCTTT. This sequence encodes CASSFQGTNTEAFF.

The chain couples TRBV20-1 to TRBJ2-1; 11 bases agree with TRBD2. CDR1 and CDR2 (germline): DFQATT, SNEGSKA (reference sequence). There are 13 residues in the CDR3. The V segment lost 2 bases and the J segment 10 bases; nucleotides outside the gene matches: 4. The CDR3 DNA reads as TGCAGTGCTAGACTAGCGGGAGGAGGCGAGCAGTTCTTC. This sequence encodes CSARLAGGGEQFF.

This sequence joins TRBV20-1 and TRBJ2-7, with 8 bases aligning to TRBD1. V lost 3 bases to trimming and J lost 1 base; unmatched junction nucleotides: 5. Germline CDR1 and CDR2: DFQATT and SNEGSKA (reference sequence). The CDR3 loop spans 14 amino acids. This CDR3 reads CSASRGLRSYEQYF. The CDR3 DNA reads TGCAGTGCTAGCAGGGGGCTCCGTTCCTACGAGCAGTACTTC.

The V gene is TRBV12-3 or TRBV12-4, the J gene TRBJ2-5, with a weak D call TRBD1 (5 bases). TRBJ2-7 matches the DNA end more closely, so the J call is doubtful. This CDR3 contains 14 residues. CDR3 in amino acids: CASSLRVRAHEQYF. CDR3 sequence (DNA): TGTGCCAGCAGTTTACGAGTCAGGGCGCACGAGCAGTACTTC.

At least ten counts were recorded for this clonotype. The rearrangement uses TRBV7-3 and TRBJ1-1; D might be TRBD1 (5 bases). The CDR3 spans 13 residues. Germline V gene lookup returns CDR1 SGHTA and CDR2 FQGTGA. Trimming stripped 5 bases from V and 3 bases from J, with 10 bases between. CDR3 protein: CASSMDTDTEAFF. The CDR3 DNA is TGTGCCAGCAGCATGGACACGGACACTGAAGCTTTCTTT.

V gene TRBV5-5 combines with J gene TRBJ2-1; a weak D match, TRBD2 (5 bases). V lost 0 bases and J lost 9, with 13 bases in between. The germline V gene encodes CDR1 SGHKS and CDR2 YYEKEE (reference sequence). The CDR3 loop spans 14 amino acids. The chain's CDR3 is CASSLEAGLAEQFF. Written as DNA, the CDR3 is TGTGCCAGCAGCTTGGAGGCCGGTCTAGCTGAGCAGTTCTTC.

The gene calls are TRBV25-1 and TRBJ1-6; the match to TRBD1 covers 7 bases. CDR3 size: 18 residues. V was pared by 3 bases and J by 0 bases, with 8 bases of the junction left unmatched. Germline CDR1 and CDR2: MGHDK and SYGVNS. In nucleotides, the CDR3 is TGTGCCAGCAGTGATGACAGGGCTAGGGGCTCCTATAATTCACCCCTCCACTTT. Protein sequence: CASSDDRARGSYNSPLHF. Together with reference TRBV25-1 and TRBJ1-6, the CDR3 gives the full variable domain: EADIYQTPRYLVIGTGKKITLECSQTMGHDKMYWYQQDPGMELHLIHYSYGVNSTEKGDLSSESTVSRIRTEHFPLTLESARPSHTSQYLCASSDDRARGSYNSPLHFGNGTRLTVT.

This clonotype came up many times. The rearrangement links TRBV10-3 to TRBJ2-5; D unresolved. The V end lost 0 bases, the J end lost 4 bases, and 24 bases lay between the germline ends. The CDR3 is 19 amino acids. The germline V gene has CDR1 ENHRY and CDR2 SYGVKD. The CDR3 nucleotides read TGTGCCATCAGTGAGTCCCAAGCCGCTCCAGGTACGAAAAGAGAGACCCAGTACTTC. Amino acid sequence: CAISESQAAPGTKRETQYF.

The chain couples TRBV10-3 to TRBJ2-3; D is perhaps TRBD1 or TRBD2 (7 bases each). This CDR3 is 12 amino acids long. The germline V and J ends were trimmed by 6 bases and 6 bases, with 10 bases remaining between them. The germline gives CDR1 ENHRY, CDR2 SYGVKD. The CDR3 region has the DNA TGTGCCATCAGCCAGGGGGGGGATACGCAGTATTTT. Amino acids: CAISQGGDTQYF.

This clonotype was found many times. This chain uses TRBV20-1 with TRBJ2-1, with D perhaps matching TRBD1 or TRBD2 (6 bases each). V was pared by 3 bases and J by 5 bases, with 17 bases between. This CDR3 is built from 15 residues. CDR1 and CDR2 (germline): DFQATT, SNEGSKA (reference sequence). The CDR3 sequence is CSARDGGRTDNEQFF. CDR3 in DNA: TGCAGTGCTAGGGATGGGGGGCGGACCGACAATGAGCAGTTCTTC.

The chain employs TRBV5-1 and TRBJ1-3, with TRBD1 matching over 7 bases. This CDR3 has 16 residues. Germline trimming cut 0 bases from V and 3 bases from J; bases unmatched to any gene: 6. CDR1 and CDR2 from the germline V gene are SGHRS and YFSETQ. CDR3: CASSLAGQQYGNTIYF. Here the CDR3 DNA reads TGCGCCAGCAGCTTGGCGGGACAGCAGTATGGAAACACCATATATTTT.

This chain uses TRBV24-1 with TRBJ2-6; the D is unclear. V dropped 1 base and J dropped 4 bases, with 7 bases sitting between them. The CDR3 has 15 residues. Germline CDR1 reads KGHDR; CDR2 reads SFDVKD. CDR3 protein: CATSDFKRGANVLTF. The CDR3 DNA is TGTGCCACCAGTGATTTCAAGCGCGGGGCCAACGTCCTGACTTTC.

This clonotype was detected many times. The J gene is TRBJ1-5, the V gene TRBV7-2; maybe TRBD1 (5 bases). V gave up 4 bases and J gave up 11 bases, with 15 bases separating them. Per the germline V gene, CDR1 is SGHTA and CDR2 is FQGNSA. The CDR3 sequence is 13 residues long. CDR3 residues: CASSSLGGMTQHF. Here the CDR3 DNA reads TGTGCCAGCAGCTCCCTCGGGGGTATGACCCAGCATTTT. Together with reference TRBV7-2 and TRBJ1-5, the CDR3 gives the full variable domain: GAGVSQSPSNKVTEKGKDVELRCDPISGHTALYWYRQSLGQGLEFLIYFQGNSAPDKSGLPSDRFSAERTGGSVSTLTIQRTQQEDSAVYLCASSSLGGMTQHFGDGTRLSIL.

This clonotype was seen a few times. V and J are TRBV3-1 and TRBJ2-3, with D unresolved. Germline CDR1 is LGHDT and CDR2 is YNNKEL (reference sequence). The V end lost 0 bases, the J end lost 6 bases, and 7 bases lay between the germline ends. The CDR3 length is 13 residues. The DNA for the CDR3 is TGTGCCAGCAGCCAAGAAATAGGGGATACGCAGTATTTT. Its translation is CASSQEIGDTQYF.

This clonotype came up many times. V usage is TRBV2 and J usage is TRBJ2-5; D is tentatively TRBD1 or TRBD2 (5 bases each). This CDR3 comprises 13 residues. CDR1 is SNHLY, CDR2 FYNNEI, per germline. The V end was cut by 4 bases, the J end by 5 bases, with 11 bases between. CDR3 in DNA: TGTGCCAGCAGTGGGAATAGGGACGAGACCCAGTACTTC. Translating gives CASSGNRDETQYF.

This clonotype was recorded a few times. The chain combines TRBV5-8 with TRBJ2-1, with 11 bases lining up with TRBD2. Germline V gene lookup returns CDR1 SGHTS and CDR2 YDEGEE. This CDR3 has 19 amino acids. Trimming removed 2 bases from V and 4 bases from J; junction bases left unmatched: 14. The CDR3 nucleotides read TGTGCCAGCAGCTTATTCCGACTAGCGGGACCACGAATGTACAATGAGCAGTTCTTC. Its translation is CASSLFRLAGPRMYNEQFF.